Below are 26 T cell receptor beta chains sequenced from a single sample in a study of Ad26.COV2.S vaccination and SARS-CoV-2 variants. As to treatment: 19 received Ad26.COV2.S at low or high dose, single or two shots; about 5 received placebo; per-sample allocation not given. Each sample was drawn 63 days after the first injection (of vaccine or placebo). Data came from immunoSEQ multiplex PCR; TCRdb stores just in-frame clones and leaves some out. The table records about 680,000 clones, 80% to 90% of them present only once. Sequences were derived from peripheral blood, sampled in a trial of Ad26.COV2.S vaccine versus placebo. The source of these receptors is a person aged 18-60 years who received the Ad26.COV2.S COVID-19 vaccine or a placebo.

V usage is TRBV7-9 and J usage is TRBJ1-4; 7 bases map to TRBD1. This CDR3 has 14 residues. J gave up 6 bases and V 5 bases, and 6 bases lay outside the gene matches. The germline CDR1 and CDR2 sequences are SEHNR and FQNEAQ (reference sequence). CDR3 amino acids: CASSPTGLDEKLFF. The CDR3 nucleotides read TGTGCCAGCAGCCCGACAGGGTTAGATGAAAAACTGTTTTTT. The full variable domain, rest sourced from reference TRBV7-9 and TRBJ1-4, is DTGVSQNPRHKITKRGQNVTFRCDPISEHNRLYWYRQTLGQGPEFLTYFQNEAQLEKSRLLSDRFSAERPKGSFSTLEIQRTEQGDSAMYLCASSPTGLDEKLFFGSGTQLSVL.

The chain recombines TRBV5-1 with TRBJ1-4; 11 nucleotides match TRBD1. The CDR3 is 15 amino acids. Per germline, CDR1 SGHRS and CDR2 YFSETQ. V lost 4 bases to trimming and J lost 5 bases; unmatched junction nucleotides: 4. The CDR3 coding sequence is TGCGCCAGCAGCCCGGGACAGGGGGAGAATGAAAAACTGTTTTTT. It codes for CASSPGQGENEKLFF. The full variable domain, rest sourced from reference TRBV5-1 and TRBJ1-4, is KAGVTQTPRYLIKTRGQQVTLSCSPISGHRSVSWYQQTPGQGLQFLFEYFSETQRNKGNFPGRFSGRQFSNSRSEMNVSTLELGDSALYLCASSPGQGENEKLFFGSGTQLSVL.

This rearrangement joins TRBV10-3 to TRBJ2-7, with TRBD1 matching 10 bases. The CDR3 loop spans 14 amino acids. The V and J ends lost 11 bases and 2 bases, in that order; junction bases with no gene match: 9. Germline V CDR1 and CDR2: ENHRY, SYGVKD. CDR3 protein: CAARRDRGTYEQYF. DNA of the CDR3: TGTGCCGCCAGAAGGGACAGGGGCACCTACGAGCAGTACTTC.

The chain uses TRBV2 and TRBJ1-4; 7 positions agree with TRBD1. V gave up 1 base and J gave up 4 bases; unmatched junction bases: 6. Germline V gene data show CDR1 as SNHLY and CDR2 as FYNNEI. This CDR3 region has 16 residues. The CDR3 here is CASSEVGTAFNEKLFF. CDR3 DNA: TGTGCCAGCAGTGAAGTGGGGACAGCTTTTAATGAAAAACTGTTTTTT.

The CDR3 coding sequence is TGTGCCACCGTCGGTCAGGGGGCCGATGAGCAGTTCTTC. Its translation is CATVGQGADEQFF. The genes are TRBV24-1 and TRBJ2-1; 8 nucleotides agree with TRBD1. This CDR3 has 13 amino acids. V shed 9 bases, J shed 8 bases, and the junction held 8 bases outside the gene matches. The germline gives CDR1 KGHDR, CDR2 SFDVKD.

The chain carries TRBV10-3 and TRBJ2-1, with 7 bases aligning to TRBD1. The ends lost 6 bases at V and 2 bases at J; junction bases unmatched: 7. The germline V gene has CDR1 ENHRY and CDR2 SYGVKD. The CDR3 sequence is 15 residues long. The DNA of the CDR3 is TGTGCCATCAGAGCCGACAGGGCAACCTACAATGAGCAGTTCTTC. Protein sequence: CAIRADRATYNEQFF.

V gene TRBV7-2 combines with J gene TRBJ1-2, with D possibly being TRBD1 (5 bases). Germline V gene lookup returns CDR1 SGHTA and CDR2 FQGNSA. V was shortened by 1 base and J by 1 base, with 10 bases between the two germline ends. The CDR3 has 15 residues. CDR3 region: CASSLVGAINYGYTF. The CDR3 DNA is TGTGCCAGCAGCTTAGTAGGGGCGATTAACTATGGCTACACCTTC. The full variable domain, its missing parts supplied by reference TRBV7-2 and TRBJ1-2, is GAGVSQSPSNKVTEKGKDVELRCDPISGHTALYWYRQSLGQGLEFLIYFQGNSAPDKSGLPSDRFSAERTGGSVSTLTIQRTQQEDSAVYLCASSLVGAINYGYTFGSGTRLTVV.

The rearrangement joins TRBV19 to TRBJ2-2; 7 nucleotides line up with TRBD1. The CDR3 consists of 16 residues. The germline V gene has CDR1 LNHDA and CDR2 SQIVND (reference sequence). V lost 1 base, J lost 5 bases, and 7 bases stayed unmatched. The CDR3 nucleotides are TGTGCCAGTAGTATAGCTACAGGGGTAGGAACCGGGGAGCTGTTTTTT. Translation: CASSIATGVGTGELFF.

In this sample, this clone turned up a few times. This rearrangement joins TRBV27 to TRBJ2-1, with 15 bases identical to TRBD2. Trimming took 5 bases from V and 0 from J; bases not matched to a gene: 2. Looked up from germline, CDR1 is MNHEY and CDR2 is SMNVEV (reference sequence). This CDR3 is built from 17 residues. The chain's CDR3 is CASSEGLAGGSYNEQFF. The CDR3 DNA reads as TGTGCCAGCAGTGAGGGACTAGCGGGAGGCTCCTACAATGAGCAGTTCTTC.

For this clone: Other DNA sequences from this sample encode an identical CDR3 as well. The CDR3 region is CASSLSYQETQYF. CDR3 coding DNA: TGTGCCAGCAGTCTTTCGTACCAAGAGACCCAGTACTTC. The rearrangement links TRBV27 to TRBJ2-5; D unclear. The CDR3 is made up of 13 amino acids. CDR1 and CDR2 (germline): MNHEY, SMNVEV (reference sequence). The germline V and J ends were trimmed by 5 bases and 0 bases, with 7 bases remaining between them.

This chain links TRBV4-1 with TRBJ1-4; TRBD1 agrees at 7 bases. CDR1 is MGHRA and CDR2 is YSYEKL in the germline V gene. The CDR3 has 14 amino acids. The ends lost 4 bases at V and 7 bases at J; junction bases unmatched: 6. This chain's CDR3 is CASSLGGAGEKLFF. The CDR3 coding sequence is TGCGCCAGCAGCCTAGGGGGCGCGGGTGAAAAACTGTTTTTT.

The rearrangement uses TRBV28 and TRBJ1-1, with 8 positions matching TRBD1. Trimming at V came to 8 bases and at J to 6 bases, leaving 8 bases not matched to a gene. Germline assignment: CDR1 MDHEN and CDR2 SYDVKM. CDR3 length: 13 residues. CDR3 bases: TGTGCCAGCGGTGGACAGGGAGGATCTGAAGCTTTCTTT. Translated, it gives CASGGQGGSEAFF. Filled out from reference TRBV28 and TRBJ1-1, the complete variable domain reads DVKVTQSSRYLVKRTGEKVFLECVQDMDHENMFWYRQDPGLGLRLIYFSYDVKMKEKGDIPEGYSVSREKKERFSLILESASTNQTSMYLCASGGQGGSEAFFGQGTRLTVV.

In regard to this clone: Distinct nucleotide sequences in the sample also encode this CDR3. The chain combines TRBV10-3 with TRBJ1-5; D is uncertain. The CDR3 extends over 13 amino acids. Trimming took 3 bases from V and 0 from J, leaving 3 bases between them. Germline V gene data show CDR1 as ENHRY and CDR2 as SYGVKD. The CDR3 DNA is TGTGCCATCAGTGAAGGTAGCAATCAGCCCCAGCATTTT. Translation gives CAISEGSNQPQHF.

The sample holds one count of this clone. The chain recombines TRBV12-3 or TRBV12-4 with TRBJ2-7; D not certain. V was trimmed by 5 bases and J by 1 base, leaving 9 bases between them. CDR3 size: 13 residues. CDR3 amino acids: CASSPGPSYEQYF. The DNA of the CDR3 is TGTGCCAGCAGTCCCGGGCCATCCTACGAGCAGTACTTC.

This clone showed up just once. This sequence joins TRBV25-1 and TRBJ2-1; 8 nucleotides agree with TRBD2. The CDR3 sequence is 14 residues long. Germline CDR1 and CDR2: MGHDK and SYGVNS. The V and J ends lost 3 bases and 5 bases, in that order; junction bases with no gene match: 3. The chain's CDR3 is CASSDSLADNEQFF. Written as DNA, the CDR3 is TGTGCCAGCAGTGATTCACTAGCGGACAATGAGCAGTTCTTC.

CDR3 loop: CASSEGGRGNEQFF. The CDR3 nucleotides read TGCGCCAGCAGTGAAGGCGGCAGGGGGAATGAGCAGTTCTTC. The chain carries TRBV10-1 and TRBJ2-1, with 7 nucleotides matching TRBD1. This CDR3 is 14 amino acids long. Losses at the gene ends were 3 bases for V and 7 bases for J; bases not matched to a gene: 6. CDR1 is WNHNN, CDR2 SYGVQD, per germline (reference sequence).

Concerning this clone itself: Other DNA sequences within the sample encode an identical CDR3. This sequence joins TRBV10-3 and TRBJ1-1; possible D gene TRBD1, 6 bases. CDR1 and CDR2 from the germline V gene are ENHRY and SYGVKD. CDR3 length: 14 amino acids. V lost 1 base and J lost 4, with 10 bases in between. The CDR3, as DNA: TGTGCCATCAGTGAGTTGGGGGCGGGCACTGAAGCTTTCTTT. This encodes CAISELGAGTEAFF.

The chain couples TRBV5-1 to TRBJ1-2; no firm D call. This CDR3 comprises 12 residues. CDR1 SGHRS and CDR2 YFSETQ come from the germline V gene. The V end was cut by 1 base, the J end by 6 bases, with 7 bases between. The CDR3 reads CASSLWGDGYTF. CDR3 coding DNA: TGCGCCAGCAGCTTGTGGGGTGATGGCTACACCTTC.

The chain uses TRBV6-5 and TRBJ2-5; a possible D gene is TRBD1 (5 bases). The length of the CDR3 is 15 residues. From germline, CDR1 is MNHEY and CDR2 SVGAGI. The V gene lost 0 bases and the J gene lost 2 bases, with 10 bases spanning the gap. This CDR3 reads CASSYSIGAQETQYF. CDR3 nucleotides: TGTGCCAGCAGTTACTCAATAGGGGCACAAGAGACCCAGTACTTC.

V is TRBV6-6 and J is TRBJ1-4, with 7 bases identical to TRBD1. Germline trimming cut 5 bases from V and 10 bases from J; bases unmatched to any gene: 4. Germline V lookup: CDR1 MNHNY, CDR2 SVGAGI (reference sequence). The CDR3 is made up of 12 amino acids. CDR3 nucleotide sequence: TGTGCCAGCAGTCACCCAGGGGGAAAACTGTTTTTT. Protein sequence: CASSHPGGKLFF.

The CDR3 DNA reads as TGTGCCAGCAGCTCGACAGCTTTCTCTGGGGCCAACGTCCTGACTTTC. Translating gives CASSSTAFSGANVLTF. V usage is TRBV5-8 and J usage is TRBJ2-6, with D maybe TRBD1 (5 bases). CDR1 is SGHTS, CDR2 YDEGEE, per germline. Trimming took off 3 bases at V and 0 bases at J, with 10 bases between the two ends. The length of the CDR3 is 16 residues.

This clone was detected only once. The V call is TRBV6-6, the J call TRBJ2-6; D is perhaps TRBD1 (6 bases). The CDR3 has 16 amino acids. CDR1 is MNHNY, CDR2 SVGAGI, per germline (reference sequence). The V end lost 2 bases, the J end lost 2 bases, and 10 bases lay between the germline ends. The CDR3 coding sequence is TGTGCCAGCAGTTACCCACAGGGCCCTGGGGCCAACGTCCTGACTTTC. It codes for CASSYPQGPGANVLTF.

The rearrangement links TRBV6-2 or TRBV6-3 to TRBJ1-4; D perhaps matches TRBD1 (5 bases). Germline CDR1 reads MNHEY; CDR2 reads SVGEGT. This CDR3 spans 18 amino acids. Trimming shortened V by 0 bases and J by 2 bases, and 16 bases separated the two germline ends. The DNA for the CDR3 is TGTGCCAGCAGTTACTCGCGTATAAGAGGGGACACTAATGAAAAACTGTTTTTT. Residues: CASSYSRIRGDTNEKLFF.

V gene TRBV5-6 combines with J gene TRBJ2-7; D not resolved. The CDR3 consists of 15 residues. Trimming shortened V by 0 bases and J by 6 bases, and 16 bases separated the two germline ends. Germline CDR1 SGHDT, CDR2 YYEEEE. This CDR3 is CASSLAQQWGREQYF. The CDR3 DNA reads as TGTGCCAGCAGCTTGGCCCAGCAATGGGGTCGCGAGCAGTACTTC. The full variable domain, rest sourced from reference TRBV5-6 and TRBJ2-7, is DAGVTQSPTHLIKTRGQQVTLRCSPKSGHDTVSWYQQALGQGPQFIFQYYEEEERQRGNFPDRFSGHQFPNYSSELNVNALLLGDSALYLCASSLAQQWGREQYFGPGTRLTVT.

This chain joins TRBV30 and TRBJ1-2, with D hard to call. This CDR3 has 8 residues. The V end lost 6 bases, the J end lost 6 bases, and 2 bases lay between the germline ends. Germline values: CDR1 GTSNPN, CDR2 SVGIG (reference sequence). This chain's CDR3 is CACNGYTF. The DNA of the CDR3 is TGTGCCTGCAATGGCTACACCTTC.

CDR3 bases: TGCGCCAGCAGCTCCGCCTCGAACACCGGGGAGCTGTTTTTT. Translated: CASSSASNTGELFF. V usage is TRBV5-1 and J usage is TRBJ2-2; D is undetermined. CDR3 size: 14 residues. Germline assignment: CDR1 SGHRS and CDR2 YFSETQ. Trimming removed 3 bases from V and 0 bases from J, with 6 bases in between. Filled out from reference TRBV5-1 and TRBJ2-2, the complete variable domain reads KAGVTQTPRYLIKTRGQQVTLSCSPISGHRSVSWYQQTPGQGLQFLFEYFSETQRNKGNFPGRFSGRQFSNSRSEMNVSTLELGDSALYLCASSSASNTGELFFGEGSRLTVL.